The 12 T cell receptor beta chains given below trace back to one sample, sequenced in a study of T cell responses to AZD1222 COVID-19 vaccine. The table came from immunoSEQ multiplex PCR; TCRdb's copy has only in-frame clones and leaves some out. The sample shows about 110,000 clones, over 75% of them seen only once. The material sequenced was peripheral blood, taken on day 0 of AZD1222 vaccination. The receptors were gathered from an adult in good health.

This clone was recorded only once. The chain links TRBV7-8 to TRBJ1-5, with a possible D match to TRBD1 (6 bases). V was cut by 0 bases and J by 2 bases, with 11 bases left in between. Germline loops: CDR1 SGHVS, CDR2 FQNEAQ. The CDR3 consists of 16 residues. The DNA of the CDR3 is TGTGCCAGCAGCTTAGCGAGGACAGAGCGCAATCAGCCCCAGCATTTT. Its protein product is CASSLARTERNQPQHF.

The CDR3 bases are TGTGCCAGCTCACCGCAGGTTAATGAAAAACTGTTTTTT. Translating it yields CASSPQVNEKLFF. The chain employs TRBV18 and TRBJ1-4, with no clear D. The germline V gene encodes CDR1 KGHSH and CDR2 LQKENI. The CDR3 runs to 13 residues. Trimming shortened V by 3 bases and J by 4 bases, and 6 bases separated the two germline ends.

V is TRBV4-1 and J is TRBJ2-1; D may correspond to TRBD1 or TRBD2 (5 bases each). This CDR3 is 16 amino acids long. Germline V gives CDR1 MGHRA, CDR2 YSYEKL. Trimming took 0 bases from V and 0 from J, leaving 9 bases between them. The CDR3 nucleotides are TGCGCCAGCAGCCAAGAGGGACGGAGCTCCTACAATGAGCAGTTCTTC. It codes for CASSQEGRSSYNEQFF.

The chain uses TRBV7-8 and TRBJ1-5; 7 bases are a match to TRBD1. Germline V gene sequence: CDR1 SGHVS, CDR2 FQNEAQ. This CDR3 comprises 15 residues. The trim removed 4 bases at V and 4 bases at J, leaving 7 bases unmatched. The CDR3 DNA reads TGTGCCAGCAGCTCTGAACAGGGGCGGAATCAGCCCCAGCATTTT. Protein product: CASSSEQGRNQPQHF.

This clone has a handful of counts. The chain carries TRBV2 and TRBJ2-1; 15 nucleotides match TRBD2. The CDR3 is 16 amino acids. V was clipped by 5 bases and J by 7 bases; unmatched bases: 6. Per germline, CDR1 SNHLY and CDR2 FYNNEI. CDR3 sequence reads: CASSFGTSGRSNEQFF. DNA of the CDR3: TGTGCCAGCAGTTTTGGGACTAGCGGGAGGTCGAATGAGCAGTTCTTC.

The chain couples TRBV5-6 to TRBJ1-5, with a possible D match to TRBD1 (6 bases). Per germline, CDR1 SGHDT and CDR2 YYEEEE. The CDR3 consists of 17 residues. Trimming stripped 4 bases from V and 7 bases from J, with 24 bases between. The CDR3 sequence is CASSVYRVRGGRQPQHF. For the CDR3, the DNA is TGTGCCAGCAGCGTGTACAGGGTACGGGGGGGAAGGCAGCCCCAGCATTTT.

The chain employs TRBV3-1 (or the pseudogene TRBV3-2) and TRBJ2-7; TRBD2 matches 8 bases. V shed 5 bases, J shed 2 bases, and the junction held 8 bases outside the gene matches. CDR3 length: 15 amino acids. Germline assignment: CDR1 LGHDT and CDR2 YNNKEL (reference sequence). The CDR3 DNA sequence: TGTGCCAGCAGCTGGAGGGCGGGAGGTCCCTACGAGCAGTACTTC. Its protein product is CASSWRAGGPYEQYF.

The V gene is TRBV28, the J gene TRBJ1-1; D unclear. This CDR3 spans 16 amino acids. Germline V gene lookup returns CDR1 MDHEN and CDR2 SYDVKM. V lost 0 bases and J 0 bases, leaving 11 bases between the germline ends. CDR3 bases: TGTGCCAGCAGTTTATGGGCGGGCAGAGTGAACACTGAAGCTTTCTTT. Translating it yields CASSLWAGRVNTEAFF.

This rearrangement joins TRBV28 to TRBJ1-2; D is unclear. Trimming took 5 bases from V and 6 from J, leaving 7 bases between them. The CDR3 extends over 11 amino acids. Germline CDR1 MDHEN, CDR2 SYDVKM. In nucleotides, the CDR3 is TGTGCCAGCAGTGCGAATGATGGCTACACCTTC. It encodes CASSANDGYTF.

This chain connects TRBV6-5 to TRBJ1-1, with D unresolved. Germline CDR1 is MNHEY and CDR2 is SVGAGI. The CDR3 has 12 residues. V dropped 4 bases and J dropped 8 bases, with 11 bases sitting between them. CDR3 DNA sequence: TGTGCCAGCAGTTCGATCCGGGAGGAAGCTTTCTTT. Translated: CASSSIREEAFF.

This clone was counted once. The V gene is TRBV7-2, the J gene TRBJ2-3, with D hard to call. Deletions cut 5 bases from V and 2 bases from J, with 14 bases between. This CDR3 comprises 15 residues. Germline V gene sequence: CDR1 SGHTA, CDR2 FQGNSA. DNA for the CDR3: TGTGCCAGCAGCCCGAGGCGGCTATCCACAGATACGCAGTATTTT. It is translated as CASSPRRLSTDTQYF. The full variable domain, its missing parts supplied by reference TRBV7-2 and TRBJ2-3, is GAGVSQSPSNKVTEKGKDVELRCDPISGHTALYWYRQSLGQGLEFLIYFQGNSAPDKSGLPSDRFSAERTGGSVSTLTIQRTQQEDSAVYLCASSPRRLSTDTQYFGPGTRLTVL.

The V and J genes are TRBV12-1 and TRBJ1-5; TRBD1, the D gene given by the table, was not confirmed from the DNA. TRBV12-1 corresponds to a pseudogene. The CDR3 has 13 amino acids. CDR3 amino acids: CASSHNSNQPQHF. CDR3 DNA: TGTGCCAGCAGCCACAACAGTAATCAGCCCCAGCATTTT.